These 10 T cell receptor beta chains were sequenced from one sample in a study of cytomegalovirus exposure and HLA in healthy donors. With 60 Vbeta and 13 Jbeta primers, the PCR was carried out. TCRdb keeps only in-frame clones here, not all; method: immunoSEQ multiplex PCR. The data show 180,000 or so clones, 80% to 90% seen once. The specimen was PBMCs. These TCRs come from a man aged 18 to 35 in good health and CMV-seropositive.

The chain is built from TRBV5-4 and TRBJ2-7; 10 positions agree with TRBD1. The CDR3 spans 14 residues. Germline V CDR1 and CDR2: SGHNT, YYREEE (reference sequence). The V segment lost 4 bases and the J segment 3 bases; nucleotides outside the gene matches: 4. In DNA form, the CDR3 reads TGTGCCAGCAGCGATAGGGACAGGGGCTACGAGCAGTACTTC. It is translated as CASSDRDRGYEQYF.

The J gene is TRBJ2-7, the V gene TRBV9; D uncertain. V lost 3 bases to trimming and J lost 2 bases, with 12 bases between them. The germline V gene has CDR1 SGDLS and CDR2 YYNGEE. CDR3 length: 14 residues. This CDR3 is CASSASTPPYEQYF. DNA of the CDR3: TGTGCCAGCAGCGCCAGTACCCCCCCCTACGAGCAGTACTTC.

The chain has TRBV5-1 and TRBJ2-5; possibly TRBD1 for D (6 bases). CDR1 is SGHRS, CDR2 YFSETQ, per germline. This CDR3 region has 15 residues. Trimming cost V 6 bases and J 4 bases, with 19 bases left between them. Written as DNA, the CDR3 is TGCGCCAGCAATCTTCATGGCAGGGGTACAGAGACCCAGTACTTC. Amino acid sequence: CASNLHGRGTETQYF.

The chain couples TRBV27 to TRBJ1-4; 8 positions match TRBD1. The V segment lost 6 bases and the J segment 5 bases; nucleotides outside the gene matches: 5. CDR3 size: 14 residues. Germline V gives CDR1 MNHEY, CDR2 SMNVEV (reference sequence). CDR3 DNA sequence: TGTGCCAGCAGGCCGACAGGGGACAATGAAAAACTGTTTTTT. Its protein is CASRPTGDNEKLFF.

The chain joins TRBV7-8 to TRBJ1-2; maybe TRBD1 (6 bases). V was cut by 5 bases and J by 2 bases, with 9 bases left in between. Germline CDR1 and CDR2: SGHVS and FQNEAQ. The CDR3 totals 13 residues. The CDR3 loop is CASSPDRNYGYTF. As DNA, the CDR3 is TGTGCCAGCAGCCCGGACAGAAACTATGGCTACACCTTC.

V gene TRBV4-1 combines with J gene TRBJ2-3, with 10 bases aligning to TRBD2. Germline V gene data show CDR1 as MGHRA and CDR2 as YSYEKL. With 0 bases clipped from V and 2 bases from J, the junction kept 5 bases outside the gene matches. The CDR3 consists of 17 residues. This chain's CDR3 is CASSQERLAGDTDTQYF. The CDR3 region has the DNA TGCGCCAGCAGCCAAGAGAGGCTAGCGGGGGACACAGATACGCAGTATTTT.

V and J are TRBV27 and TRBJ2-7, with TRBD2 matching over 14 bases. Germline CDR1 MNHEY, CDR2 SMNVEV (reference sequence). The J segment lost 2 bases and the V segment lost 7 bases, leaving 1 base of the junction unmatched. The CDR3 spans 14 residues. This chain's CDR3 is CASMTSGGAYEQYF. The CDR3 region has the DNA TGTGCCAGCATGACTAGCGGGGGGGCCTACGAGCAGTACTTC.

The chain combines TRBV18 with TRBJ2-1; D is ambiguous. The CDR3 extends over 12 amino acids. Trimming removed 5 bases from V and 9 bases from J, with 11 bases in between. Germline CDR1 and CDR2: KGHSH and LQKENI. The CDR3 DNA reads as TGTGCCAGCTCAATCGGTTCGGGTGAGCAGTTCTTC. Protein: CASSIGSGEQFF.

The chain is built from TRBV6-5 and TRBJ1-6, with a weak D call TRBD1 (5 bases). Per germline, CDR1 MNHEY and CDR2 SVGAGI. Trimming cost V 5 bases and J 10 bases, with 15 bases left between them. The CDR3 totals 14 residues. CDR3 DNA sequence: TGTGCCAGCAGTGGGGGGGACTCTAGCTCACCCCTCCACTTT. Its translation: CASSGGDSSSPLHF.

The V and J genes are TRBV13 and TRBJ2-1; weak D call: TRBD1 (6 bases). The CDR3 runs 13 residues. Germline assignment: CDR1 PRHDT and CDR2 FYEKMQ (reference sequence). V was clipped by 5 bases and J by 4 bases, with 9 bases between them. Here the CDR3 reads CASSRDIYNEQFF. The CDR3 DNA is TGTGCCAGCAGCAGGGACATATACAATGAGCAGTTCTTC.